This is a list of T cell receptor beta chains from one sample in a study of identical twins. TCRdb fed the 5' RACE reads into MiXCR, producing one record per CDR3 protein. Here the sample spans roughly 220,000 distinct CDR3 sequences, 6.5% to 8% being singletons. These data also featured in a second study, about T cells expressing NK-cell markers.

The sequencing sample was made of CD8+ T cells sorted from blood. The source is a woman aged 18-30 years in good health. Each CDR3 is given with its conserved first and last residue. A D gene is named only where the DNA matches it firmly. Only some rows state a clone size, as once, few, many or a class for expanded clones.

TGCAGCGTTGAGACAGGGGGGGAAACTGAAGCTTTCTTT CSVETGGETEAFF many TRBV29-1 TRBD1 TRBJ1-1
TGTGCCAGCAGCTCCGGGACAGGGGGTTCTTTCTTT CASSSGTGGSFF . TRBV6-5 TRBD1 TRBJ1-1
TGTGCCAGCAGCCAAATAGCACGGAACAATGAGCAGTTCTTC CASSQIARNNEQFF . TRBV3-1 . TRBJ2-1
TGCAGTGCTAGGAGGCGGGACCAGGGCGAGACCCAGTACTTC CSARRRDQGETQYF many TRBV20-1 . TRBJ2-5
TGTGCCAGCAGCTTGGTAGCGGGGGCGCCCCCGGGGGATACGCAGTATTTT CASSLVAGAPPGDTQYF few TRBV7-6 TRBD2 TRBJ2-3
TGTGCCAGCACCGACAAGGGACAGGGGACAAGGGCCCAGTACTTC CASTDKGQGTRAQYF many TRBV7-9 TRBD1 TRBJ2-5
TGTGCCAGCAGTTTATTGACCGCGAGCTCCTACAATGAGCAGTTCTTC CASSLLTASSYNEQFF . TRBV27 . TRBJ2-1
TGTGCCAGCAGTGGCGGACAGACCCCTATCCCGGAGCTGTTTTTT CASSGGQTPIPELFF . TRBV12-3/TRBV12-4 . TRBJ2-2
TGTGCCAGCAGCTTGGGCGCGTTGAGTGAGCAGTTCTTC CASSLGALSEQFF few TRBV5-6 . TRBJ2-1
TGTGCCAGCAGTTTATCAAAGGATGAGCAGTTCTTC CASSLSKDEQFF . TRBV27 . TRBJ2-1
TGTGCCACCAGCAGGGCTTGGGACGTGGATGCTTATGGCTACACCTTC CATSRAWDVDAYGYTF many TRBV15 . TRBJ1-2
TGTGCCAGCAGTTACGGGGGGCGAGGTCAGCCCCAGCATTTT CASSYGGRGQPQHF few TRBV6-2/TRBV6-3 . TRBJ1-5
TGTGCCAGCAGTTACACAGTCGGTGAGCAGTTCTTC CASSYTVGEQFF . TRBV6-2/TRBV6-3 . TRBJ2-1
TGTGCCAGCAGCTTGGTCTCGGCTAGTGAGCAGTTCTTC CASSLVSASEQFF . TRBV7-9 . TRBJ2-1
TGCGCCAGCAGCTTGGAGGGTCGCAGTACCTACGAGCAGTACTTC CASSLEGRSTYEQYF many TRBV5-1 . TRBJ2-7
TGTGCCAGCAGCGGGCGGGGGCAGGGAATTGAGCAGTTCTTC CASSGRGQGIEQFF many TRBV9 . TRBJ2-1
TGCGCCAGCAGCCAAGAAGACAACTACCCGAAGGAACCCCAGCATTTT CASSQEDNYPKEPQHF . TRBV4-1 . TRBJ1-5
TGTGCCAGCTCACCTATCGACAGCTTACACGAGCAGTACTTC CASSPIDSLHEQYF many TRBV18 . TRBJ2-7
TGTGCCAGCAGTTACTCTGGGGTAGGCTCCTACAATGAGCAGTTCTTC CASSYSGVGSYNEQFF many TRBV6-5 . TRBJ2-1
TGTGCCAGCAGCCTAGGTCCAGCGGGGGATACGCAGTATTTT CASSLGPAGDTQYF few TRBV7-2 TRBD2 TRBJ2-3
TGTGCCAGCAGCCTCGGACTGTTACAAGAGACCCAGTACTTC CASSLGLLQETQYF few TRBV7-6 . TRBJ2-5
TGCAGTGCTATATCTGGGGACTACGAGCAGTACTTC CSAISGDYEQYF few TRBV20-1 . TRBJ2-7
TGTGCCAGCAGCCGGTCGTTCCTGACGGGCACAGATACGCAGTATTTT CASSRSFLTGTDTQYF . TRBV27 . TRBJ2-3
TGTGCCAGCAGCTTAGTTTCAGGGTCGGACGAGCAGTACTTC CASSLVSGSDEQYF . TRBV7-9 . TRBJ2-7
TGTGCCAGCAGCCGCCACAGGGGAGTGGATACCAATGAGCAGTTCTTC CASSRHRGVDTNEQFF many TRBV7-9 TRBD1 TRBJ2-1
TGTGCCAGCACCCAACAGGGCTACTACGAGCAGTACTTC CASTQQGYYEQYF few TRBV27 . TRBJ2-7
TGTGCCAGCAGTTACATCTCAGATAACTATGGCTACACCTTC CASSYISDNYGYTF few TRBV6-5 . TRBJ1-2